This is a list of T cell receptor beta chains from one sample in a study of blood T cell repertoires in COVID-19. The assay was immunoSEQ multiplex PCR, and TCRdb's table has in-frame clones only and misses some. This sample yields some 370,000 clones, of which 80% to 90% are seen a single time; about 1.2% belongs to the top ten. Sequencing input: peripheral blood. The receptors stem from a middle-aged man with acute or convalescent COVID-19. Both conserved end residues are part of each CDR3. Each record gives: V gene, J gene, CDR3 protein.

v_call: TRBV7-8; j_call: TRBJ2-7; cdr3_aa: CASSPFQGGSGQYF
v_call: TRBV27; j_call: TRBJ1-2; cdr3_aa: CASSLEGSDYGYTF
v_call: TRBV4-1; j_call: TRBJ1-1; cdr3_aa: CASSHSQEEGNTEAFF
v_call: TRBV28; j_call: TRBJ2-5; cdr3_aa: CASSLRLAGGRETQYF
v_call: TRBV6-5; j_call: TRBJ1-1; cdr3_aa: CASSYVPDRANTEAFF
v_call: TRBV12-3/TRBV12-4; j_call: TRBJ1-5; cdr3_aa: CASSFGGEQPQHF
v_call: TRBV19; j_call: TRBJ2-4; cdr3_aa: CASSVLLAGVGDIQYF
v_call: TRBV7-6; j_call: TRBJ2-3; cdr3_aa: CASSRMWGEDADTQYF
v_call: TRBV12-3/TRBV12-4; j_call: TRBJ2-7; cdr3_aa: CASSLGLAGLQYF
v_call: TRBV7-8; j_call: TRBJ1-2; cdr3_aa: CASSYSGTGSGYTF
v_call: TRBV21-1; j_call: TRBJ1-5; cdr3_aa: CASSKIGGKRPQHF
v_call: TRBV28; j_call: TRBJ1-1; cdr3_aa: CASSPWGQGLSTEAFF
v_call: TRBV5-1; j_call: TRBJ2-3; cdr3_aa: CASSFQASGRGTDTQYF
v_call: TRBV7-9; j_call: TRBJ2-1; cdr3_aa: CASSWEGRPGNEQFF
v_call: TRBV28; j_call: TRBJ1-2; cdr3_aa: CASTGTGGGYGYTF
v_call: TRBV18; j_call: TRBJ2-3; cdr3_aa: CASSPGQILTDTQYF
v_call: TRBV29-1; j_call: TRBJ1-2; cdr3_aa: CSVLGQGDYGYTF
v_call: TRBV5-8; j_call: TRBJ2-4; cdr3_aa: CASSLGLAGDLVKNIQYF
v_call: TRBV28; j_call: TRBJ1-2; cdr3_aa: CASRFLGTDYTF
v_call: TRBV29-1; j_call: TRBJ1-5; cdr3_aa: CSSEDDRVGPTQRNQPQHF
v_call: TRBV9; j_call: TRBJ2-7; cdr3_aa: CASREGRGTFGEQYF
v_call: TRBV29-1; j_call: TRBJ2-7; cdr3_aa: CSVEVQGGYEQYF
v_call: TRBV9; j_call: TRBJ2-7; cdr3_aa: CASSVGGRSHEQYF
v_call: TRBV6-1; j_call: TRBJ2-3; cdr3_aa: CASSDTGGRDTQYF
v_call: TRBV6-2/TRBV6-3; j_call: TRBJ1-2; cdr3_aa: CASSYDFGGNYGYTF
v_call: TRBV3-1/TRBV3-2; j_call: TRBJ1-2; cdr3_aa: CASSQVVTGNYGYTF
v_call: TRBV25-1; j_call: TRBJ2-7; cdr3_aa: CASTGLRSREEQYF
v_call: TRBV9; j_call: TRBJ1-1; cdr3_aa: CASSRDNSALIAFF
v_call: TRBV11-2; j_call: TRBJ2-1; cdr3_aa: CASSSRGLAPYNEQFF
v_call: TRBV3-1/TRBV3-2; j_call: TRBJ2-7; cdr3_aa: CASSPGMGSYEQYF
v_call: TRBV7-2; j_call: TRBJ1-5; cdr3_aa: CASSLGTGDQPQHF
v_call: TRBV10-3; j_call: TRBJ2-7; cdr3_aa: CATGTSGSYEQYF
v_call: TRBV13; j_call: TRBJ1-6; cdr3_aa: CASSLEGEGSPLHF
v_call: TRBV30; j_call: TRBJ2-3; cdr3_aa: CAWTSLAGDTQYF
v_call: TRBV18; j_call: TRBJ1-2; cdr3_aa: CASSERTGLSGYTF
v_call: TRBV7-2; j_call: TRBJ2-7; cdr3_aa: CASSPLAGGRYEQYF
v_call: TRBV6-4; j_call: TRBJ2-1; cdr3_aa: CASSPGTSGSNEQFF
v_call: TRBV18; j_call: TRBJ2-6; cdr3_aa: CASSQSPVLTF
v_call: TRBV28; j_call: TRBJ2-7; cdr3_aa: CASKTTGDAFEQYF
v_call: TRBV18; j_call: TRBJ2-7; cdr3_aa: CASSSTVQAHEQYF
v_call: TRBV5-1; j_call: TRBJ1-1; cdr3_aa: CASSFQGTDTEAFF
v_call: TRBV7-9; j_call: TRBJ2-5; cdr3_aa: CASSLGTGDLGVQETQYF
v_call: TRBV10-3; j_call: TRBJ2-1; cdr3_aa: CAIMAGLSNEQFF
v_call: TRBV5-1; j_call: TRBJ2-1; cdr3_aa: CASSFLLAGVNEQFF
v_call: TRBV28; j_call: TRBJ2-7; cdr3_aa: CASRRGGGAVPEQYF
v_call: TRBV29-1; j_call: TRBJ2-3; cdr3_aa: CSVDSGTGTDTQYF
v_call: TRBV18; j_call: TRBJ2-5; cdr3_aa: CASSPRTRTETQYF
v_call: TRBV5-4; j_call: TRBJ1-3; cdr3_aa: CASSSQGSGNTIYF
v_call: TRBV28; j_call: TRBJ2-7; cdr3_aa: CASWAGTEAEQYF
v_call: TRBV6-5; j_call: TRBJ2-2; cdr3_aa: CASSYKGTGGTGELFF